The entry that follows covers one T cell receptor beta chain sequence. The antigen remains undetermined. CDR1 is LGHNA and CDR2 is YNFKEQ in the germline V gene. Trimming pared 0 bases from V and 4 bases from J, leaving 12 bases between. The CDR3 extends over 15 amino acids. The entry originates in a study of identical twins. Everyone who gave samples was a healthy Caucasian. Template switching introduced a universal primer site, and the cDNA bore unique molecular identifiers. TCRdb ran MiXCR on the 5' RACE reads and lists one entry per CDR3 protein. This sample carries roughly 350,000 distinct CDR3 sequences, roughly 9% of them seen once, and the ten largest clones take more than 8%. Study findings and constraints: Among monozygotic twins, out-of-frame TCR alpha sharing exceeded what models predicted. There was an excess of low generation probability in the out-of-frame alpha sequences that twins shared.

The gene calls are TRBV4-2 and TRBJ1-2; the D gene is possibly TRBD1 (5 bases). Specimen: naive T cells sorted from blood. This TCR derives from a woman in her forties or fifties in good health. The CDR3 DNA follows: TGTGCCAGCAGCCAAGATCTTGGGGCGATCTATGGCTACACCTTC. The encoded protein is CASSQDLGAIYGYTF.